The 25 T cell receptor beta chains below all came from one sample that was sequenced in a study of T cells in Graves' hyperthyroidism and ophthalmopathy. TCR beta CDR3 sequences were amplified from RNA transcripts. HTBI primers drove first-round RT-PCR of the TCR CDR3. TCRdb ran MiXCR on the multiplex PCR reads and lists one entry per CDR3 protein. The data show about 610,000 distinct CDR3 sequences, roughly 14% seen once. Sequencing used blood. Source of these receptors: a woman aged 40-49 years with Graves' ophthalmopathy.

The V call is TRBV4-1, the J call TRBJ2-7; 8 bases are a match to TRBD2. The V gene end was trimmed by 4 bases and the J gene end by 3 bases; junction bases not matched to a gene: 17. The germline V gene has CDR1 MGHRA and CDR2 YSYEKL. The CDR3 sequence is 18 residues long. The CDR3, as DNA: TGCGCCAGCAGCCCCGGGGGGGGGCCGAGGGAGGGCCTCTACGAGCAGTACTTC. Translation: CASSPGGGPREGLYEQYF.

The sample holds many counts of this clonotype. The rearrangement uses TRBV20-1 and TRBJ2-7; 8 positions match TRBD2. V lost 3 bases, J lost 0 bases, and 7 bases stayed unmatched. The CDR3 contains 15 residues. Germline CDR1 and CDR2: DFQATT and SNEGSKA (reference sequence). CDR3 DNA sequence: TGCAGTGCTAGTTCCCCGACTAGCGCCTCCTACGAGCAGTACTTC. It yields the protein CSASSPTSASYEQYF.

The rearrangement uses TRBV4-1 and TRBJ1-5; D perhaps matches TRBD1 (5 bases). The V end lost 4 bases, the J end lost 7 bases, and 20 bases lay between the germline ends. The CDR3 has 16 residues. The germline CDR1 and CDR2 sequences are MGHRA and YSYEKL. CDR3 sequence (DNA): TGCGCCAGCAGCCTCGGTATGGGGGTGGGGAACCAGCCCCAGCATTTT. Translating it yields CASSLGMGVGNQPQHF.

This clonotype was counted ten times or more. V and J are TRBV18 and TRBJ1-5; D gene unclear. Germline V gene sequence: CDR1 KGHSH, CDR2 LQKENI. V lost 2 bases and J 2 bases, leaving 10 bases between the germline ends. The CDR3 contains 15 residues. The CDR3 region is CASSPTSTGNQPQHF. The CDR3 DNA reads TGTGCCAGCTCACCAACCAGTACGGGCAATCAGCCCCAGCATTTT.

The J gene is TRBJ1-1, the V gene TRBV29-1, with unresolved D. This CDR3 has 14 amino acids. Trimming shortened V by 3 bases and J by 0 bases, and 11 bases separated the two germline ends. Germline V CDR1 and CDR2: SQVTM, ANQGSEA. The CDR3 loop reads CSVEEDNMNTEAFF. The CDR3 nucleotides are TGCAGCGTTGAGGAAGATAACATGAACACTGAAGCTTTCTTT.

The chain joins TRBV6-5 to TRBJ2-7; TRBD2 agrees at 7 bases. CDR3 length: 14 residues. Germline loops: CDR1 MNHEY, CDR2 SVGAGI. With V trimmed by 2 bases and J by 6 bases, 7 bases remained unmatched. The CDR3 DNA reads TGTGCCAGCAGTTACGAGCGGGGAGGCGGCGAGCAGTACTTC. Translated, it gives CASSYERGGGEQYF.

This chain links TRBV29-1 with TRBJ2-7, with D possibly matching TRBD2 (5 bases). CDR1 is SQVTM and CDR2 is ANQGSEA in the germline V gene. The length of the CDR3 is 12 residues. V dropped 7 bases and J dropped 6 bases, with 16 bases sitting between them. This CDR3 reads CSAEAAPGEQYF. In nucleotides, the CDR3 is TGCAGCGCGGAAGCGGCCCCAGGCGAGCAGTACTTC.

This clonotype was observed at least ten times. This chain joins TRBV27 and TRBJ2-5, with 10 bases fitting TRBD1. CDR3 length: 15 residues. V trimming: 5 bases; J trimming: 4 bases; junction bases outside the gene matches: 7. From germline, CDR1 is MNHEY and CDR2 SMNVEV (reference sequence). The CDR3 DNA follows: TGTGCCAGCAGTGATGGACAGGGGGGGAGAGAGACCCAGTACTTC. Its protein product is CASSDGQGGRETQYF.

This clonotype has a single count. V gene TRBV9 combines with J gene TRBJ1-2; 10 bases fit TRBD1. J was trimmed by 1 base and V by 4 bases; bases with no gene match: 7. Germline assignment: CDR1 SGDLS and CDR2 YYNGEE. CDR3 length equals 16 residues. Written as DNA, the CDR3 is TGTGCCAGCAGCCCCGGGACAGGGGTACTTAACTATGGCTACACCTTC. This translates into CASSPGTGVLNYGYTF.

This clonotype came up a few times. The V call is TRBV11-3, the J call TRBJ2-5; D is possibly TRBD1 (6 bases). CDR3 length: 13 amino acids. The germline CDR1 and CDR2 sequences are SGHNT and YENEEA. The V end was cut by 5 bases, the J end by 4 bases, with 11 bases between. The CDR3 sequence: CASSPRDTETQYF. CDR3 in DNA: TGTGCCAGCAGCCCCCGGGACACAGAGACCCAGTACTTC.

The gene calls are TRBV7-9 and TRBJ1-1, with D perhaps matching TRBD1 (5 bases). CDR3 length: 15 amino acids. Deletions cut 5 bases from V and 2 bases from J, with 15 bases between. Germline lookup yields CDR1 SEHNR and CDR2 FQNEAQ (reference sequence). CDR3 sequence: CASSPRGPGNTEAFF. In nucleotides, the CDR3 is TGTGCCAGCAGCCCCCGGGGACCGGGAAACACTGAAGCTTTCTTT.

This clonotype was detected many times. The chain has TRBV19 and TRBJ1-1; 9 bases fit TRBD1. The CDR3 spans 16 residues. V shed 3 bases, J shed 3 bases, and the junction held 8 bases outside the gene matches. Germline CDR1 LNHDA, CDR2 SQIVND (reference sequence). For the CDR3, the DNA is TGTGCCAGTAGTATCCCCGGACAGGGGAGGGACACTGAAGCTTTCTTT. Protein product: CASSIPGQGRDTEAFF.

This clonotype was recorded many times. Mismatch with germline at one junction end may stem from a read error. The rearrangement links TRBV30 to TRBJ2-5, with D tentatively TRBD1 or TRBD2 (6 bases each). CDR1 is GTSNPN and CDR2 is SVGIG in the germline V gene (reference sequence). The CDR3 spans 13 residues. The CDR3 reads CAWGVGGAETQYF. The CDR3 DNA follows: TGTGCCTGGGGTGTGGGGGGCGCGGAGACCCAGTACTTC.

The chain links TRBV30 to TRBJ2-4; D call uncertain. Deletions cut 2 bases from V and 2 bases from J, with 4 bases between. The CDR3 contains 12 residues. Germline V CDR1 and CDR2: GTSNPN, SVGIG (reference sequence). CDR3 in amino acids: CAWSPSKNIQYF. The CDR3 DNA sequence: TGTGCCTGGAGTCCGTCCAAAAACATTCAGTACTTC.

This clonotype appeared a single time. The chain couples TRBV4-1 to TRBJ2-7, with a tentative D call TRBD1 (5 bases). Trimming removed 0 bases from V and 3 bases from J, with 15 bases in between. The CDR3 totals 16 residues. The germline CDR1 and CDR2 sequences are MGHRA and YSYEKL. CDR3 nucleotide sequence: TGCGCCAGCAGCCAAGAAGGCGGCAGGGCTGACTACGAGCAGTACTTC. It is translated as CASSQEGGRADYEQYF.

This clonotype was recorded at least ten times. The rearrangement links TRBV14 to TRBJ2-5, with a possible D match to TRBD1 (5 bases). Trimming took off 1 base at V and 2 bases at J, with 11 bases between the two ends. This CDR3 comprises 15 residues. CDR1 and CDR2 from the germline V gene are SGHDN and FVKESK. The CDR3 bases are TGTGCCAGCAGCCAAGCCACAGGTGTACAAGAGACCCAGTACTTC. It codes for CASSQATGVQETQYF. Full variable domain (missing parts from reference TRBV14 and TRBJ2-5): EAGVTQFPSHSVIEKGQTVTLRCDPISGHDNLYWYRRVMGKEIKFLLHFVKESKQDESGMPNNRFLAERTGGTYSTLKVQPAELEDSGVYFCASSQATGVQETQYFGPGTRLLVL.

This clonotype was counted ten times or more. The gene calls are TRBV2 and TRBJ2-5; maybe TRBD1 (6 bases). The CDR3 length is 16 residues. CDR1 is SNHLY and CDR2 is FYNNEI in the germline V gene. With 3 bases removed from V and 0 bases from J, the gap between germline ends came to 14 bases. The CDR3, as DNA: TGTGCCAGCAGTGAGGGGCAGGGGTCGTACCAAGAGACCCAGTACTTC. This sequence encodes CASSEGQGSYQETQYF.

This clonotype was detected ten times or more. J is TRBJ2-7 and V is TRBV11-2, with 11 bases that match TRBD2. The CDR3 loop spans 17 amino acids. Germline-derived CDR1 and CDR2 are SGHAT and FQNNGV. Trimming took 5 bases from V and 5 from J; bases not matched to a gene: 14. CDR3 amino acids: CASSPTHSGRAMDEQYF. Written as DNA, the CDR3 is TGTGCCAGCAGCCCGACGCATAGCGGGAGGGCCATGGACGAGCAGTACTTC. Full variable domain (outside the CDR3, taken from reference TRBV11-2 and TRBJ2-7): EAGVAQSPRYKIIEKRQSVAFWCNPISGHATLYWYQQILGQGPKLLIQFQNNGVVDDSQLPKDRFSAERLKGVDSTLKIQPAKLEDSAVYLCASSPTHSGRAMDEQYFGPGTRLTVT.

This clonotype was recorded a few times. The V and J genes are TRBV10-3 and TRBJ2-7, with D perhaps TRBD1 (6 bases). Trimming stripped 4 bases from V and 4 bases from J, with 14 bases between. Germline V gene data show CDR1 as ENHRY and CDR2 as SYGVKD. The CDR3 is 14 amino acids. Here the CDR3 DNA reads TGTGCCATCAGTGTGTTGGCAGGGGAATACGAGCAGTACTTC. Protein: CAISVLAGEYEQYF.

This clonotype was observed at least ten times. For the CDR3, the DNA is TGTGCCACCAGTGATCCGGGACTAGCGACGAGCTCCTACAATGAGCAGTTCTTC. It encodes CATSDPGLATSSYNEQFF. The gene calls are TRBV24-1 and TRBJ2-1; 10 bases agree with TRBD2. V was clipped by 3 bases and J by 0 bases; unmatched bases: 7. CDR1 and CDR2 (germline): KGHDR, SFDVKD. The CDR3 has 18 residues.

This clonotype was seen repeatedly, ten times or more. The rearrangement uses TRBV12-3 or TRBV12-4 and TRBJ2-5; tentatively, D is TRBD2 (5 bases). V was trimmed by 4 bases and J by 5 bases, leaving 8 bases between them. CDR3 length: 12 residues. CDR3 sequence reads: CASSSRRETQYF. CDR3 bases: TGTGCCAGCAGTTCCCGGAGGGAGACCCAGTACTTC.

This clonotype was seen at least ten times. This rearrangement joins TRBV20-1 to TRBJ2-7; 7 bases are a match to TRBD2. V was pared by 6 bases and J by 2 bases, with 7 bases of the junction left unmatched. The CDR3 totals 13 residues. CDR1 and CDR2 (germline): DFQATT, SNEGSKA (reference sequence). The CDR3 DNA sequence: TGCAGTGCACGGGCTAGCGGAACCTACGAGCAGTACTTC. Translating gives CSARASGTYEQYF.

This clonotype was recorded at least ten times. Germline and junction disagree at one end, which may indicate a read error. The V call is TRBV12-3 or TRBV12-4, the J call TRBJ2-5; 11 bases match TRBD2. The CDR3 has 14 residues. CDR3 in amino acids: CASSLAGGQETQYF. The DNA of the CDR3 is TGTGCCAGCAGCTTAGCGGGAGGGCAAGAGACCCAGTACTTC.

This clonotype was observed at least ten times. V usage is TRBV6-1 and J usage is TRBJ1-1, with TRBD1 identical over 9 bases. The CDR3 spans 15 residues. The junction had 6 bases not matched to a gene; V was cut back by 4 bases and J by 3 bases. Germline loops: CDR1 MNHNS, CDR2 SASEGT. The CDR3 DNA sequence: TGTGCCAGCAGTGGGGACAGGGCGGTTTACACTGAAGCTTTCTTT. Protein: CASSGDRAVYTEAFF.

This clonotype was found many times. The chain combines TRBV7-2 with TRBJ2-7, with 10 bases identical to TRBD1. The CDR3 consists of 16 residues. The V segment lost 2 bases and the J segment 2 bases; nucleotides outside the gene matches: 6. Looked up from germline, CDR1 is SGHTA and CDR2 is FQGNSA. The CDR3, as DNA: TGTGCCAGCAGCTTATGGGGACAGGGGATGACCTACGAGCAGTACTTC. Residues: CASSLWGQGMTYEQYF.